These 18 T cell receptor beta chains share one sample of origin, sequenced in a study of T cells expressing NK-cell markers. TCRdb reanalyzed the 5' RACE reads, giving one entry per CDR3 protein sequence and no DNA. The sample yields about 550,000 distinct CDR3 sequences, of which the top ten take up around 3.3%. Material for sequencing was blood T cells: a sorted CD56 or NKG2C T cell subset, CD4+ or CD8+ T cells, or bulk PBMC T cells (not recorded which). Receptors originate from a man aged 18 to 29 in good health.

This chain links TRBV3-1 with TRBJ2-7; TCRdb names TRBD1, which stays unverified in the absence of DNA. The CDR3 contains 16 residues. Germline-derived CDR1 and CDR2 are LGHDT and YNNKEL (reference sequence). CDR3 in amino acids: CASSLTGALPSYEQYF.

This chain uses TRBV9 with TRBJ2-2; no DNA is available, so the TRBD1 call from TCRdb remains unchecked. This CDR3 comprises 15 residues. The V gene's germline CDR1 is SGDLS and CDR2 YYNGEE. CDR3 sequence: CASSPLNGNTGELFF.

The chain links TRBV15 to TRBJ2-5. CDR3 length: 15 residues. Germline values: CDR1 LNHNV, CDR2 YYDKDF (reference sequence). CDR3: CATSRDYLGQETQYF.

This chain joins TRBV5-5 and TRBJ2-7. Germline CDR1 and CDR2: SGHKS and YYEKEE (reference sequence). The CDR3 consists of 16 residues. This CDR3 reads CASSLESAGGFYEQYF.

The V call is TRBV4-3, the J call TRBJ2-7; TCRdb names TRBD1, which stays unverified in the absence of DNA. The germline V gene encodes CDR1 LGHNA and CDR2 YSLEER. This CDR3 spans 15 amino acids. Here the CDR3 reads CASSQEGRDSYEQYF.

This sequence joins TRBV5-1 and TRBJ1-1. Germline CDR1 SGHRS, CDR2 YFSETQ. This CDR3 spans 11 amino acids. The CDR3 sequence: CASKVGAEAFF.

This rearrangement joins TRBV6-1 to TRBJ1-5; TCRdb's D call of TRBD1 is untestable without DNA. Germline V gene sequence: CDR1 MNHNS, CDR2 SASEGT. The CDR3 is made up of 15 amino acids. CDR3: CASSTDRDSNQPQHF.

The chain has TRBV2 and TRBJ2-3; TCRdb indicates TRBD1, and absent DNA this call remains unverified. This CDR3 spans 15 amino acids. CDR1 and CDR2 (germline): SNHLY, FYNNEI. CDR3: CASSEHLGTTDTQYF.

The chain carries TRBV7-8 and TRBJ1-2. The CDR3 runs to 14 residues. CDR1 and CDR2 (germline): SGHVS, FQNEAQ. The CDR3 here is CASSLSGSLGGYTF.

This chain links TRBV30 with TRBJ2-1. Germline CDR1 reads GTSNPN; CDR2 reads SVGIG (reference sequence). CDR3 size: 13 residues. The CDR3 sequence: CAWSASARDEQFF.

The chain employs TRBV14 and TRBJ2-7; TCRdb designates TRBD1, a call that cannot be tested without DNA. Germline CDR1 is SGHDN and CDR2 is FVKESK. The CDR3 length is 16 residues. The chain's CDR3 is CASSQSPGQGAREQYF.

This rearrangement joins TRBV10-3 to TRBJ1-1; the D gene TCRdb calls, TRBD1, cannot be checked with no DNA. Looked up from germline, CDR1 is ENHRY and CDR2 is SYGVKD. CDR3 length equals 13 residues. This chain's CDR3 is CAILDQGAPEAFF.

V and J are TRBV29-1 and TRBJ2-1; TCRdb names TRBD2, which stays unverified in the absence of DNA. CDR3 length: 13 residues. Germline V gene lookup returns CDR1 SQVTM and CDR2 ANQGSEA. The CDR3 sequence: CSVAGGVYNEQFF.

This chain joins TRBV25-1 and TRBJ2-1; without DNA, the TCRdb call of TRBD2 cannot be checked. This CDR3 has 17 residues. Germline-derived CDR1 and CDR2 are MGHDK and SYGVNS. CDR3: CASSEMGLADRYNEQFF.

The CDR3 loop reads CASSSSPQPDTQYF. The J gene is TRBJ2-3, the V gene TRBV5-1; lacking DNA, the TRBD2 call made by TCRdb goes unchecked. The length of the CDR3 is 14 residues. Looked up from germline, CDR1 is SGHRS and CDR2 is YFSETQ.

The chain employs TRBV27 and TRBJ1-6. Germline loops: CDR1 MNHEY, CDR2 SMNVEV (reference sequence). CDR3 length: 18 residues. CDR3 region: CASSWVVGTSRSNSPLHF.

This chain joins TRBV7-2 and TRBJ1-5; checking the TCRdb D call of TRBD1 is not possible without DNA. The CDR3 has 16 residues. Germline loops: CDR1 SGHTA, CDR2 FQGNSA. The CDR3 protein is CASSLGWGYTNQPQHF.

The chain couples TRBV2 to TRBJ2-1. The CDR3 loop spans 14 amino acids. CDR1 and CDR2 (germline): SNHLY, FYNNEI. The CDR3 loop reads CASSETGPYNEQFF. Supplemented by reference TRBV2 and TRBJ2-1, the full variable domain reads EPEVTQTPSHQVTQMGQEVILRCVPISNHLYFYWYRQILGQKVEFLVSFYNNEISEKSEIFDDQFSVERPDGSNFTLKIRSTKLEDSAMYFCASSETGPYNEQFFGPGTRLTVL.